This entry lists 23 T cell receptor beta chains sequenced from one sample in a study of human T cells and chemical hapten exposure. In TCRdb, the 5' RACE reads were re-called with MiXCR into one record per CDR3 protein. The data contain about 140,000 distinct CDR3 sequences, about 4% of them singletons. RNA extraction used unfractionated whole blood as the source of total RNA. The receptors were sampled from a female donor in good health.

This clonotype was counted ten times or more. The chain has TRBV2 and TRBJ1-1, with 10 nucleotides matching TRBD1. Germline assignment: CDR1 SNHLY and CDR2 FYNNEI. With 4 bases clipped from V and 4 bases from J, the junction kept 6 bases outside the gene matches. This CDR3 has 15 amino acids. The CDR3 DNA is TGTGCCAGCAGTGTTTTGACAGGGGGCAGCACTGAAGCTTTCTTT. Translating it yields CASSVLTGGSTEAFF.

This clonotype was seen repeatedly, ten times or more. The CDR3 sequence: CASSFVGADTQYF. The CDR3 nucleotides read TGTGCCAGCAGTTTTGTGGGTGCAGATACGCAGTATTTT. V usage is TRBV12-3 or TRBV12-4 and J usage is TRBJ2-3; no reliable D call. The germline V and J ends were trimmed by 3 bases and 4 bases, with 8 bases remaining between them. The CDR3 covers 13 residues.

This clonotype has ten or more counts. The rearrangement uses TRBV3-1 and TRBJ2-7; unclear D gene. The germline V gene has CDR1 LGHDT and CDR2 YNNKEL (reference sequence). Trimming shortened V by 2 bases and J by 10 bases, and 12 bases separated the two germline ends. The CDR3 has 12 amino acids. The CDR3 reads CASSQSDPPQYF. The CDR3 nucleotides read TGTGCCAGCAGCCAATCGGACCCACCTCAGTACTTC.

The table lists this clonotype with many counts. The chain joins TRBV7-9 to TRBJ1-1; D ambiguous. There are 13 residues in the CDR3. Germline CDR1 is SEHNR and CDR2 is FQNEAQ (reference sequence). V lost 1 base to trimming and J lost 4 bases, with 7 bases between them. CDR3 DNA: TGTGCCAGCAGCTTAGATAGTGGCACTGAAGCTTTCTTT. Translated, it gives CASSLDSGTEAFF.

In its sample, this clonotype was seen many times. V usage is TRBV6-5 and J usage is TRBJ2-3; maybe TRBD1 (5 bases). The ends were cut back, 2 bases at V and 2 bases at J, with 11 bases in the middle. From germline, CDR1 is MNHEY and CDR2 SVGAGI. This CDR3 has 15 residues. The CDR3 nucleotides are TGTGCCAGCAGTTACGGGGCAGGAGTCACAGATACGCAGTATTTT. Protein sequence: CASSYGAGVTDTQYF.

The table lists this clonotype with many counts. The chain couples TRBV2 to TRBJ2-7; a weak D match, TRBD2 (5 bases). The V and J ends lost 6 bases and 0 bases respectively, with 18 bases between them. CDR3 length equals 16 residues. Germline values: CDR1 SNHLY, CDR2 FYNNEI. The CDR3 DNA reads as TGTGCCAGCAGGACTACTACTGCGTTGAGCTCCTACGAGCAGTACTTC. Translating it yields CASRTTTALSSYEQYF.

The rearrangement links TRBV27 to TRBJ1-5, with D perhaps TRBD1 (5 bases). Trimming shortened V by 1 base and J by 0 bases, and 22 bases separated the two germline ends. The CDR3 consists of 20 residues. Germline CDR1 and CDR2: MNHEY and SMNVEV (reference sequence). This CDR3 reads CASSLFPGAGSGHSNQPQHF. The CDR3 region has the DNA TGTGCCAGCAGTTTATTTCCCGGGGCAGGGTCGGGCCATAGCAATCAGCCCCAGCATTTT.

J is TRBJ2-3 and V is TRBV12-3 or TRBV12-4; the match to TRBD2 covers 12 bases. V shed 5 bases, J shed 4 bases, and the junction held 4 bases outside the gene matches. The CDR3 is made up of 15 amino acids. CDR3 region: CASSRTSGGSDTQYF. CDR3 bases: TGTGCCAGCAGTAGAACTAGCGGGGGGTCAGATACGCAGTATTTT.

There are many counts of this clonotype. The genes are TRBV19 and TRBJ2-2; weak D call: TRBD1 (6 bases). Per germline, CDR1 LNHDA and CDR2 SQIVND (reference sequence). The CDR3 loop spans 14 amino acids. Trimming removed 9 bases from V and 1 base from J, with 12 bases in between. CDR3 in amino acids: CASCRTVNTGELFF. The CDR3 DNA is TGTGCCAGCTGTCGGACAGTGAACACCGGGGAGCTGTTTTTT.

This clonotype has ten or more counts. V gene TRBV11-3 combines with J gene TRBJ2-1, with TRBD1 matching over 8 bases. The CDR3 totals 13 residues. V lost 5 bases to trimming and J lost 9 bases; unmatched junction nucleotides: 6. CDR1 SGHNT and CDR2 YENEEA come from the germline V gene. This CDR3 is CASSQGQGGEQFF. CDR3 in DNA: TGTGCCAGCAGCCAAGGACAGGGAGGTGAGCAGTTCTTC.

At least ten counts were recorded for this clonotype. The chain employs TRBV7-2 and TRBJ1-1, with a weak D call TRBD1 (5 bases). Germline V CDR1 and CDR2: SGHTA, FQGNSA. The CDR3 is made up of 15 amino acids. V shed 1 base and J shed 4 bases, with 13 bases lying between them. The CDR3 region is CASSLVRGASTEAFF. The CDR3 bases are TGTGCCAGCAGCTTAGTGCGGGGCGCCAGCACTGAAGCTTTCTTT.

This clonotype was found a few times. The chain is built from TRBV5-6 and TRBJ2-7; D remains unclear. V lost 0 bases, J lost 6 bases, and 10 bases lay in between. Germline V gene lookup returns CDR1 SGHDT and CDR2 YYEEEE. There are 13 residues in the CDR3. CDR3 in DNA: TGTGCCAGCAGCTTGGGGGCCAGAGGCGAGCAGTACTTC. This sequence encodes CASSLGARGEQYF. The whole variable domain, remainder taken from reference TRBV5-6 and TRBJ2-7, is DAGVTQSPTHLIKTRGQQVTLRCSPKSGHDTVSWYQQALGQGPQFIFQYYEEEERQRGNFPDRFSGHQFPNYSSELNVNALLLGDSALYLCASSLGARGEQYFGPGTRLTVT.

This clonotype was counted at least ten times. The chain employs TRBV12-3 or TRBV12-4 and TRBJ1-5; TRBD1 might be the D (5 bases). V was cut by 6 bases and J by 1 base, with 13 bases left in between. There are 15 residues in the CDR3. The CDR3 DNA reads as TGTGCCAGCAGCCCAGACAGAGGGAGCAATCAGCCCCAGCATTTT. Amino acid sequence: CASSPDRGSNQPQHF.

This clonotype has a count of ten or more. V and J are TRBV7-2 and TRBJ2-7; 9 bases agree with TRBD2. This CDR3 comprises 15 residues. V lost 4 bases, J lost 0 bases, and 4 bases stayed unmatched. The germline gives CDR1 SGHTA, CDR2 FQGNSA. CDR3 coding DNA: TGTGCCAGCAGCTCAGGCGGGGGGGTCTCCTACGAGCAGTACTTC. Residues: CASSSGGGVSYEQYF.

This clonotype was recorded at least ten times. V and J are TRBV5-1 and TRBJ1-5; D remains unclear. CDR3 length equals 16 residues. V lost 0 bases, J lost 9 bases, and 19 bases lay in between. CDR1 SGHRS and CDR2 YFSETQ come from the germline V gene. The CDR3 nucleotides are TGCGCCAGCAGCTTGGGGCCCAGGAACCCGAGGCGGCCCCAGCATTTT. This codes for CASSLGPRNPRRPQHF. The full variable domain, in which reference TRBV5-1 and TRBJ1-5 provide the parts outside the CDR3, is KAGVTQTPRYLIKTRGQQVTLSCSPISGHRSVSWYQQTPGQGLQFLFEYFSETQRNKGNFPGRFSGRQFSNSRSEMNVSTLELGDSALYLCASSLGPRNPRRPQHFGDGTRLSIL.

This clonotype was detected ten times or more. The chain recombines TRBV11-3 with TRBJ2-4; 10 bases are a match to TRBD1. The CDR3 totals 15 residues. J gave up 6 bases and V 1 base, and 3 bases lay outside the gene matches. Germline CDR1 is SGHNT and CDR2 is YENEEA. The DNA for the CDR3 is TGTGCCAGCAGCTTAGGGACAGGGGGTGGAAACATTCAGTACTTC. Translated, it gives CASSLGTGGGNIQYF.

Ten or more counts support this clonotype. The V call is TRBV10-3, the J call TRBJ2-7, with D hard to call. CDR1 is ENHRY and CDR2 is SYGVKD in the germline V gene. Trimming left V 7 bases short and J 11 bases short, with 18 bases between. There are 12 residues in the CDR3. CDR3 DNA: TGTGCCATCAATGATTATGGCGGTTTGGAGTACTTC. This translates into CAINDYGGLEYF.

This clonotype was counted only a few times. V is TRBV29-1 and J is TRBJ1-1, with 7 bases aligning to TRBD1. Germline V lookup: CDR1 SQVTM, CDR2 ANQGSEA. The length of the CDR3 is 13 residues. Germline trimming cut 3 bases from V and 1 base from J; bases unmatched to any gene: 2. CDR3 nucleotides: TGCAGCGTTGAGGGACAGTGGAACACTGAAGCTTTCTTT. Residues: CSVEGQWNTEAFF.

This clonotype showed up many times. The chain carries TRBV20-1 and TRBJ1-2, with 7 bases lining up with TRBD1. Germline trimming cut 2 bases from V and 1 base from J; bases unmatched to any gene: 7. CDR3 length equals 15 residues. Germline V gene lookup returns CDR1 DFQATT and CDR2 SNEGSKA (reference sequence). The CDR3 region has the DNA TGCAGTGCTAGATCCGGACAGGCCGATAACTATGGCTACACCTTC. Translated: CSARSGQADNYGYTF.

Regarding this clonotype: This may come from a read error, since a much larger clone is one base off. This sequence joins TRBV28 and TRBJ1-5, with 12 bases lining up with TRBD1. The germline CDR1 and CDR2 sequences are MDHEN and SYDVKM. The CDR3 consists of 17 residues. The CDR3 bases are TGTGCCAGCAGTTCCCCCCCGGGGACAGGGGGCCCTCAGCCCCAGAATTTT. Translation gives CASSSPPGTGGPQPQNF.

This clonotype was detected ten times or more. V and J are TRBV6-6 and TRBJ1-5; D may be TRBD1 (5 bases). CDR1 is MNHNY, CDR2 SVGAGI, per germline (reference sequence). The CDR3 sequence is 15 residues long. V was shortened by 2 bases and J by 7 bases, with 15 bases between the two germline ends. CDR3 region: CASSYPMGPGQPQHF. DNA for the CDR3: TGTGCCAGCAGTTACCCCATGGGGCCCGGGCAGCCCCAGCATTTT.

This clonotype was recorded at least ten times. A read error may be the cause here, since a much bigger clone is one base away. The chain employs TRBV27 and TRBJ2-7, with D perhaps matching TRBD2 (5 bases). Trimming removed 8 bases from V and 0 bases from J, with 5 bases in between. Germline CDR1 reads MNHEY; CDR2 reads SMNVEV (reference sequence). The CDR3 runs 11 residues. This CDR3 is CASGSSYEQYF. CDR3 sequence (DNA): TGTGCCAGCGGGAGCTCCTACGAGCAGTACTTC.

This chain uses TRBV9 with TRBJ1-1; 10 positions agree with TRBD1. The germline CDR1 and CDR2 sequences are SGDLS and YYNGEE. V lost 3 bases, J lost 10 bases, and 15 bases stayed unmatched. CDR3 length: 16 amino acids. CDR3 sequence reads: CASSETTRDRGIGAFF. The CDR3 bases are TGTGCCAGCAGCGAAACCACCCGGGACAGGGGTATAGGAGCTTTCTTT.